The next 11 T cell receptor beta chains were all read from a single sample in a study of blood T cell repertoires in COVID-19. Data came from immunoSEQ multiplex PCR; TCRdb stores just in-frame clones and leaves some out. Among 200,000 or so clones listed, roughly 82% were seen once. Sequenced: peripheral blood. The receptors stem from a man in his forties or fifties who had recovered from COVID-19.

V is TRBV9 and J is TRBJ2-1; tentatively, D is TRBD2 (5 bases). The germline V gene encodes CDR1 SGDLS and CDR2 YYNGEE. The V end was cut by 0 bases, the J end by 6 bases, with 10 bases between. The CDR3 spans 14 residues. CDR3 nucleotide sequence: TGTGCCAGCAGCGTAGTAACTAGTTCCAATGAGCAGTTCTTC. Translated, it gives CASSVVTSSNEQFF.

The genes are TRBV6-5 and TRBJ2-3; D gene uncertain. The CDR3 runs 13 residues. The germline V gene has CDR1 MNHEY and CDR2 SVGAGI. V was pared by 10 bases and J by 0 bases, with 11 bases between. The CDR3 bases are TGTGCCACTGAGCCCACCAGCACAGATACGCAGTATTTT. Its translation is CATEPTSTDTQYF.

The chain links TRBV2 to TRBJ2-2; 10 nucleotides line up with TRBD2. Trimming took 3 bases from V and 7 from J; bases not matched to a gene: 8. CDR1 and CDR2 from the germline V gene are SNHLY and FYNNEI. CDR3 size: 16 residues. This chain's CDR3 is CASSDGAGGPDGELFF. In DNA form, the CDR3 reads TGTGCCAGCAGTGACGGAGCGGGAGGGCCCGACGGGGAGCTGTTTTTT.

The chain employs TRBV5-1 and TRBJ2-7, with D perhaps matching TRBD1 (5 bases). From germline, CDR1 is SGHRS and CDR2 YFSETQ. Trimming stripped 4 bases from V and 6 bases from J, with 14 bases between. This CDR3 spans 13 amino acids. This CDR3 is CASSPRLGLEQYF. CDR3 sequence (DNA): TGCGCCAGCAGCCCCCGGTTGGGGCTCGAGCAGTACTTC.

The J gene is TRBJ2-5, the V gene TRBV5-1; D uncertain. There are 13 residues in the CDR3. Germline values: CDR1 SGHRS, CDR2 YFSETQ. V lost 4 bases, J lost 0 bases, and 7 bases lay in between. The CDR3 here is CASSAGYQETQYF. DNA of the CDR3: TGCGCCAGCAGCGCCGGGTACCAAGAGACCCAGTACTTC.

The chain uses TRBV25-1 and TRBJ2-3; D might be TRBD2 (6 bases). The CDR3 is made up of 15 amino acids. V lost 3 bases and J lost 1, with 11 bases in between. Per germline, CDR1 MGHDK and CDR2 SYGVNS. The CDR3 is CASSDSVAGTDTQYF. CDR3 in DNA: TGTGCCAGCAGTGATTCGGTAGCGGGCACAGATACGCAGTATTTT.

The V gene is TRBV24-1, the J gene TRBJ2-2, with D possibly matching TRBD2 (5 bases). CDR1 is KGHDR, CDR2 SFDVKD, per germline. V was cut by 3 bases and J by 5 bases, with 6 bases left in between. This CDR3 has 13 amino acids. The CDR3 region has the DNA TGTGCCACCAGTGATAGAGGGACCGGGGAGCTGTTTTTT. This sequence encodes CATSDRGTGELFF.

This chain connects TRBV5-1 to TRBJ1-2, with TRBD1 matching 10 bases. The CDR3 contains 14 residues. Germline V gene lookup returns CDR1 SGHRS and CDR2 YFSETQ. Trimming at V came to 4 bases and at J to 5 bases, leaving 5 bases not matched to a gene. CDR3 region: CASSPTGGEYGYTF. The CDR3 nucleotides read TGCGCCAGCAGCCCGACAGGGGGCGAGTATGGCTACACCTTC.

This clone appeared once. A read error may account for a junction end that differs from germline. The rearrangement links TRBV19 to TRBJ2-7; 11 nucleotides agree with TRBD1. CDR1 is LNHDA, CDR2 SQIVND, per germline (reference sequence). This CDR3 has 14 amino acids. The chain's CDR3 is CARRGQGGDYEQYF. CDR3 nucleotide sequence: TGTGCCCGTAGGGGACAGGGGGGAGACTACGAGCAGTACTTC.

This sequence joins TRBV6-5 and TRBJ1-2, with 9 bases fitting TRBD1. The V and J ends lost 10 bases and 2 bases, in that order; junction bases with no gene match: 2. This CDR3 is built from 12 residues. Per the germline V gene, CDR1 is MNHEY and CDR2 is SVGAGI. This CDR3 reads CAIGQGNYGYTF. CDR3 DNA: TGTGCCATCGGACAGGGGAACTATGGCTACACCTTC.

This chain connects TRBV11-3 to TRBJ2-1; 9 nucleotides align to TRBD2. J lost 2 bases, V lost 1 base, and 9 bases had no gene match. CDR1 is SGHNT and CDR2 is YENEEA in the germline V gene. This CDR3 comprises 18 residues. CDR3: CASSLVLQSGGPYNEQFF. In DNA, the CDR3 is TGTGCCAGCAGCTTAGTGCTACAAAGCGGGGGGCCCTACAATGAGCAGTTCTTC.